A single count supports the clone carrying this T cell receptor (beta chain). This sample was taken from a study of blood T cell repertoires in COVID-19. Study-level information: The origin of the acute and convalescent COVID-19 samples was the United States, Italy and Spain. T cells, B-cell-depleted T cells, or PBMCs supplied cDNA or gDNA.

Under the authors' procedure: Reference gene primer amplification gave estimated nucleated cell counts. TCRdb's table, derived via immunoSEQ multiplex PCR, lists solely in-frame clones and lacks some. The V and J calls and the clone size are those of that table, but D and trimming were determined from the DNA. The sample has approximately 170,000 clones; around four fifths are singletons. Seattle cases were enrolled at active infection and followed longitudinally. With 5 bases clipped from V and 4 bases from J, the junction kept 8 bases outside the gene matches. Germline values: CDR1 MDHEN, CDR2 SYDVKM. CDR3 length: 15 residues.

The specimen sequenced was peripheral blood. This rearrangement joins TRBV28 to TRBJ1-3; 7 nucleotides line up with TRBD1. The clonotype was recovered from a woman aged 70-85 years with COVID-19, enrolled during active disease. The CDR3 here is CASSPGLGQGNTIYF. The DNA for the CDR3 is TGTGCCAGCAGTCCCGGCCTGGGACAGGGAAACACCATATATTTT.